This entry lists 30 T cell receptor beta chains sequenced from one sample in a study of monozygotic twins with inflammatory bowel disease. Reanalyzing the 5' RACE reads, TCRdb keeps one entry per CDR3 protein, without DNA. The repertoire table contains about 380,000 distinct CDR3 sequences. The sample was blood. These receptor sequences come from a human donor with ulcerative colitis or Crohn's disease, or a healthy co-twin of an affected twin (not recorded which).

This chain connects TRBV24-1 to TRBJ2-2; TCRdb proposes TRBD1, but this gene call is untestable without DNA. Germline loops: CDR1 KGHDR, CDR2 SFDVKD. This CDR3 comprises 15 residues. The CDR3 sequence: CATTPGGLNTGELFF.

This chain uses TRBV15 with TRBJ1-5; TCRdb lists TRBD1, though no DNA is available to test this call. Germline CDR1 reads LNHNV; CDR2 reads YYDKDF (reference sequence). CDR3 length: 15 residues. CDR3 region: CATSKAQTGFQPQHF.

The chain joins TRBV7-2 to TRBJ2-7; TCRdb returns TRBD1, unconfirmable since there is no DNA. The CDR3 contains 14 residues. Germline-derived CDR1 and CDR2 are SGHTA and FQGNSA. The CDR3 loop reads CASSGWDSAYEQYF. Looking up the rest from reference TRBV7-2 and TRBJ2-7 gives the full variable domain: GAGVSQSPSNKVTEKGKDVELRCDPISGHTALYWYRQSLGQGLEFLIYFQGNSAPDKSGLPSDRFSAERTGGSVSTLTIQRTQQEDSAVYLCASSGWDSAYEQYFGPGTRLTVT.

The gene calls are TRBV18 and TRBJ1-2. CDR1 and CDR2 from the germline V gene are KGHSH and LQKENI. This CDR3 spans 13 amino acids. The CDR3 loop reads CASSRQGWDGYTF.

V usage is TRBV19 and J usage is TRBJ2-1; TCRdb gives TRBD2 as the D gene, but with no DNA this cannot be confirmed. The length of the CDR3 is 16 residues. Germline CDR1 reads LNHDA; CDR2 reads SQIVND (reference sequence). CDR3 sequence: CASTPSGGLSYNEQFF.

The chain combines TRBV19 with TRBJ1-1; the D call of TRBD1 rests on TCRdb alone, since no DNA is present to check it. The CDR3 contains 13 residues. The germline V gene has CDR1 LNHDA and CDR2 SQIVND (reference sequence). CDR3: CAVRTGRGTEAFF.

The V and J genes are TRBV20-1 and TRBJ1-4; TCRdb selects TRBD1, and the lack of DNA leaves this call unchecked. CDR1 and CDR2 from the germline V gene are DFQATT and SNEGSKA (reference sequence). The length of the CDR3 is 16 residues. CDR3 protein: CSAQTGEFATNEKLFF.

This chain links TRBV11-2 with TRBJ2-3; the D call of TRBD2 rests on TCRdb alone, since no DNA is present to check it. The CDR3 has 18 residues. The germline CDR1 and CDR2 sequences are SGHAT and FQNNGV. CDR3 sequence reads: CASSLDVSMGGFTDTQYF.

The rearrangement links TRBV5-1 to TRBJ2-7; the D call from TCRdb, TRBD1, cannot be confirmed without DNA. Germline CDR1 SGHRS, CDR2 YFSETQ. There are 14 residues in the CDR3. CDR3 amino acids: CASSFLGVSYEQYF.

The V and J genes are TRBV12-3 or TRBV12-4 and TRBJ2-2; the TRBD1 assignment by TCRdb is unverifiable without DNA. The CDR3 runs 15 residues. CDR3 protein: CASSFRRGATGELFF.

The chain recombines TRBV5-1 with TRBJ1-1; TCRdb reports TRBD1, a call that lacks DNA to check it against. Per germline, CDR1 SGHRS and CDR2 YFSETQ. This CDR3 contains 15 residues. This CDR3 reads CASSLVLRGRTEAFF. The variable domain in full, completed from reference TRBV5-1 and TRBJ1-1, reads KAGVTQTPRYLIKTRGQQVTLSCSPISGHRSVSWYQQTPGQGLQFLFEYFSETQRNKGNFPGRFSGRQFSNSRSEMNVSTLELGDSALYLCASSLVLRGRTEAFFGQGTRLTVV.

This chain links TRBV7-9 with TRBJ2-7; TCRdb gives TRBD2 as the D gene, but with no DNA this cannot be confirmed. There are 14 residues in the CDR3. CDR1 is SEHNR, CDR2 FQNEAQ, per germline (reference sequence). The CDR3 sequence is CASTPAEGTYEQYF. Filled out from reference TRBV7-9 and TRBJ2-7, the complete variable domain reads DTGVSQNPRHKITKRGQNVTFRCDPISEHNRLYWYRQTLGQGPEFLTYFQNEAQLEKSRLLSDRFSAERPKGSFSTLEIQRTEQGDSAMYLCASTPAEGTYEQYFGPGTRLTVT.

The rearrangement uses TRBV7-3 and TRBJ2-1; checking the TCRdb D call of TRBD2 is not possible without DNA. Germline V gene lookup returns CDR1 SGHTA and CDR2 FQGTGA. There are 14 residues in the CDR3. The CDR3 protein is CASSIPGLYNEQFF.

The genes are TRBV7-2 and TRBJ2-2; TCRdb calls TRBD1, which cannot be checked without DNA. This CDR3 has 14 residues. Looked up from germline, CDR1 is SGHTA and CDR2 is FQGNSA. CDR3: CASSLIRGTGELFF.

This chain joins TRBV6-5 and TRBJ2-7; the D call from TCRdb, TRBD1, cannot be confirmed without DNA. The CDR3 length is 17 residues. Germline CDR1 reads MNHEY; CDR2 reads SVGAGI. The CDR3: CASSYGSGSPLLYEQYF.

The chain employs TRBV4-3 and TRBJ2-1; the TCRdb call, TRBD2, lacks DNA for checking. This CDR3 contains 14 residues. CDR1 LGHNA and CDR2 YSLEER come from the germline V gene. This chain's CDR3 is CASSQVDNRGEQFF.

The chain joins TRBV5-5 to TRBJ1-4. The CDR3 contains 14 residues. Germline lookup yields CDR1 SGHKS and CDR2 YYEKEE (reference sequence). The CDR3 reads CASSFSAGDEKLFF.

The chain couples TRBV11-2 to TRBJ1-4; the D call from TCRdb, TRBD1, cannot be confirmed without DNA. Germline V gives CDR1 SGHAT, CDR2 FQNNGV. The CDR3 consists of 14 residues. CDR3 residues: CASSRQGGYEKLFF.

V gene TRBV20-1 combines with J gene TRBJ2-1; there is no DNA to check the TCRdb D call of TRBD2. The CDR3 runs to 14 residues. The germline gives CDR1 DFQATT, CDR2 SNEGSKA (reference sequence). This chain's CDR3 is CSFTSGGRYNEQFF.

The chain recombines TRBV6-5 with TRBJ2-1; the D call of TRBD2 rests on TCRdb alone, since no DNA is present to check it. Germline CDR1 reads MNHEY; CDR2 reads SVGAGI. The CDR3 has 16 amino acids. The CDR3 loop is CASSYSPGGGYNEQFF.

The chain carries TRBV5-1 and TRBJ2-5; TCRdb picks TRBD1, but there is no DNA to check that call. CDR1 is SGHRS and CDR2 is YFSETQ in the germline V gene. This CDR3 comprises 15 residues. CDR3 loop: CASTYSPGAEETQYF.

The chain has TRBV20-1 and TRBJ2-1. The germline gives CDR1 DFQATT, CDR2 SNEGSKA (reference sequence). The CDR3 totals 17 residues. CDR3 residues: CSARTLGYPKSGNEQFF.

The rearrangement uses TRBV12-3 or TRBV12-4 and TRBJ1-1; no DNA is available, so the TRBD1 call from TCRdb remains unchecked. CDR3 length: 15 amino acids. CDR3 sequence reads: CASNKNRQGSTEAFF.

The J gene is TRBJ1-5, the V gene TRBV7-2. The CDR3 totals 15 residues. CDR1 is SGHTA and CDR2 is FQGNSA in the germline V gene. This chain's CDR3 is CASSLGSTTNQPQHF.

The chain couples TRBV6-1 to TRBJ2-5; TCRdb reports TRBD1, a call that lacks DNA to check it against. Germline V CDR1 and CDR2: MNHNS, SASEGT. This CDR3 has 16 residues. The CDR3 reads CASTHGSRGRQETQYF.

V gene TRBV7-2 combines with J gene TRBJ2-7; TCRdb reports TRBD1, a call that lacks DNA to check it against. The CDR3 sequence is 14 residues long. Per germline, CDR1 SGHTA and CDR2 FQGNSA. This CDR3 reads CASSTYRGLYEQYF. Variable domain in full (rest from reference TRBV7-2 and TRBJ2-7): GAGVSQSPSNKVTEKGKDVELRCDPISGHTALYWYRQSLGQGLEFLIYFQGNSAPDKSGLPSDRFSAERTGGSVSTLTIQRTQQEDSAVYLCASSTYRGLYEQYFGPGTRLTVT.

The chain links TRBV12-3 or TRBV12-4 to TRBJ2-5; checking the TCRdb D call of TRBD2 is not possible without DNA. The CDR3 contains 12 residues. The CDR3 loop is CASMMVAETQYF.

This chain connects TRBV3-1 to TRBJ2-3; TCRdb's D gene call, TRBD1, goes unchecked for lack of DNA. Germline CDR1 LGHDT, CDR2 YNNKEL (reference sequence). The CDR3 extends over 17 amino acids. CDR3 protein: CASSQEAGTGGRDTQYF.

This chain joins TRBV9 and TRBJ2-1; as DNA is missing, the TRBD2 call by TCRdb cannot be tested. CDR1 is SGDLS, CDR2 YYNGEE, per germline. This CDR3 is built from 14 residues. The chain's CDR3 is CASSVGEGYNEQFF. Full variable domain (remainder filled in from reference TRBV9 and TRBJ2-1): DSGVTQTPKHLITATGQRVTLRCSPRSGDLSVYWYQQSLDQGLQFLIQYYNGEERAKGNILERFSAQQFPDLHSELNLSSLELGDSALYFCASSVGEGYNEQFFGPGTRLTVL.

The CDR3 is CAWSQQGSNSPLHF. This chain joins TRBV30 and TRBJ1-6; TCRdb gives TRBD1 as the D gene, but with no DNA this cannot be confirmed. CDR1 and CDR2 from the germline V gene are GTSNPN and SVGIG (reference sequence). The CDR3 extends over 14 amino acids.